One and the same sample provided the 21 T cell receptor beta chains below, sequenced in a study of preoperative IRX-2 immunotherapy in early breast cancer. Documented treatment: preoperative locoregional IRX-2 cytokine immunotherapy. Sequenced by immunoSEQ multiplex PCR; TCRdb stores in-frame clones only, minus some. The table shows roughly 6,200 clones, with 70% to 75% occurring only once. This sample comprised tumor tissue, obtained before IRX-2 immunotherapy. The receptor set was obtained from a human donor with breast cancer.

The V call is TRBV10-2, the J call TRBJ1-5; possibly TRBD1 for D (5 bases). V dropped 2 bases and J dropped 2 bases, with 19 bases sitting between them. The germline V gene encodes CDR1 WSHSY and CDR2 SAAADI. This CDR3 region has 18 residues. The CDR3 coding sequence is TGCGCCAGCAGTGAGATTGGGGCCGCAAAGGTATGCAATCAGCCCCAGCATTTT. This sequence encodes CASSEIGAAKVCNQPQHF.

This clone is deemed medium-sized. The chain has TRBV23-1 and TRBJ1-4; D uncertain. TRBV23-1 is labeled an ORF, and its function is uncertain. The germline V and J ends were trimmed by 6 bases and 6 bases, with 17 bases remaining between them. This CDR3 has 15 residues. CDR3 DNA sequence: TGCGCCAGCAGCCAAGTATTTTGGGGAGATGAAAAACTGTTTTTT. Its translation: CASSQVFWGDEKLFF.

This chain connects TRBV30 to TRBJ1-6; TRBD1 matches 7 bases. CDR1 and CDR2 (germline): GTSNPN, SVGIG (reference sequence). The CDR3 covers 14 residues. The CDR3 sequence: CAIDRDLKNSPLHF. For the CDR3, the DNA is TGTGCGATCGACAGGGATCTGAAAAATTCACCCCTCCACTTT.

V gene TRBV19 combines with J gene TRBJ1-5; D uncertain. Per the germline V gene, CDR1 is LNHDA and CDR2 is SQIVND (reference sequence). V dropped 10 bases and J dropped 4 bases, with 17 bases sitting between them. The CDR3 contains 14 residues. The CDR3 DNA sequence: TGTGCCATTTGGAAGAGGCACCCGAATCAGCCCCAGCATTTT. Its protein is CAIWKRHPNQPQHF.

The rearrangement joins TRBV19 to TRBJ2-2, with TRBD1 as a possible D gene (6 bases). Looked up from germline, CDR1 is LNHDA and CDR2 is SQIVND (reference sequence). The CDR3 runs to 13 residues. Trimming pared 10 bases from V and 3 bases from J, leaving 12 bases between. The CDR3 region has the DNA TGTGCCACACAGGGACGGGACACCGGGGAGCTGTTTTTT. Its translation is CATQGRDTGELFF.

The rearrangement links TRBV18 to TRBJ2-1; 7 positions match TRBD2. The CDR3 runs to 15 residues. From germline, CDR1 is KGHSH and CDR2 LQKENI. J gave up 8 bases and V 2 bases, and 9 bases lay outside the gene matches. CDR3 in DNA: TGTGCCAGCTCACCATTCTCGAGCGGGGTCGATGAGCAGTTCTTC. This translates into CASSPFSSGVDEQFF.

The chain joins TRBV11-3 to TRBJ2-3, with 9 bases aligning to TRBD2. The V and J ends lost 7 bases and 6 bases, in that order; junction bases with no gene match: 14. Germline V CDR1 and CDR2: SGHNT, YENEEA. CDR3 length: 16 residues. In DNA form, the CDR3 reads TGTGCCAGCACCGAAACTGGCGGGGGGGCCGTGGATACGCAGTATTTT. It yields the protein CASTETGGGAVDTQYF.

The chain employs TRBV7-7 and TRBJ1-6; 8 bases fit TRBD1. CDR3 length: 19 amino acids. Germline values: CDR1 SSHAT, CDR2 FNYEAQ (reference sequence). V lost 5 bases, J lost 7 bases, and 19 bases stayed unmatched. This CDR3 is CASSNPQGVSRPVNSPLHF. CDR3 in DNA: TGTGCCAGCAGCAACCCACAGGGGGTTAGTCGGCCCGTCAATTCACCCCTCCACTTT.

This clone is a singleton in its sample. V gene TRBV6-8 combines with J gene TRBJ2-3, with D unresolved. With 2 bases removed from V and 0 bases from J, the gap between germline ends came to 9 bases. Germline V lookup: CDR1 MNHGY, CDR2 SAAAGT. The CDR3 totals 15 residues. CDR3 nucleotide sequence: TGTGCCAGCAGTTACCGAGACGTTAGCACAGATACGCAGTATTTT. This codes for CASSYRDVSTDTQYF.

This clone was found once. The V and J genes are TRBV11-3 and TRBJ1-3, with TRBD1 identical over 9 bases. After removal of 5 bases from V and 2 bases from J, the junction contained 1 base not matched to a gene. The CDR3 contains 14 residues. CDR1 SGHNT and CDR2 YENEEA come from the germline V gene. The CDR3: CASSRDRAGNTIYF. The CDR3 region has the DNA TGTGCCAGCAGCCGGGACAGGGCTGGAAACACCATATATTTT.

The chain employs TRBV6-8 and TRBJ2-2, with D hard to call. Germline V gene data show CDR1 as MNHGY and CDR2 as SAAAGT. The V gene lost 2 bases and the J gene lost 1 base, with 11 bases spanning the gap. CDR3 length: 16 residues. The CDR3 sequence: CASSYGPVLNTGELFF. CDR3 DNA: TGTGCCAGCAGTTACGGCCCGGTACTGAACACCGGGGAGCTGTTTTTT.

A word on this clone: Relative to the germline gene, one junction end is altered; a read error may explain this. The chain uses TRBV15 and TRBJ1-2; 10 bases are shared with TRBD1. The germline CDR1 and CDR2 sequences are LNHNV and YYDKDF (reference sequence). CDR3 length equals 15 residues. The DNA of the CDR3 is TGTGCCACCAGGAGAGACAGGACAGGGGGGAGCGGCTACACCTTC. Amino acids: CATRRDRTGGSGYTF.

The J gene is TRBJ1-5, the V gene TRBV30, with TRBD1 matching 7 bases. The CDR3 has 13 amino acids. Germline V gene data show CDR1 as GTSNPN and CDR2 as SVGIG (reference sequence). V was pared by 1 base and J by 7 bases, with 4 bases of the junction left unmatched. Written as DNA, the CDR3 is TGTGCCTGGAGTGGACAGGGCCGCCAGCCCCAGCATTTT. It specifies CAWSGQGRQPQHF.

Within the sample, this clone is medium-sized. This chain links TRBV7-6 with TRBJ2-2, with 10 bases aligning to TRBD2. The CDR3 totals 17 residues. V lost 5 bases to trimming and J lost 1 base; unmatched junction nucleotides: 7. Germline V gene lookup returns CDR1 SGHVS and CDR2 FNYEAQ. The CDR3 loop reads CASSQRGGRLNTGELFF. The CDR3 DNA reads TGTGCCAGCAGCCAGCGGGGGGGCCGTCTGAACACCGGGGAGCTGTTTTTT.

The DNA for the CDR3 is TGTGCCAGCAGCCCCCAGTTCGGGGGCTCTGGGGCCAACGTCCTGACTTTC. It specifies CASSPQFGGSGANVLTF. The V gene is TRBV7-1, the J gene TRBJ2-6; tentatively, D is TRBD2 (6 bases). TRBV7-1 is an ORF, and what it does is uncertain. The CDR3 spans 17 residues. The V and J ends lost 5 bases and 0 bases respectively, with 14 bases between them.

The genes are TRBV5-1 and TRBJ1-4, with a tentative D call TRBD1 (6 bases). Germline CDR1 and CDR2: SGHRS and YFSETQ. Between the trimmed V and J ends, which lost 4 bases and 3 bases, there was a span of 13 bases. The CDR3 contains 15 residues. CDR3 loop: CASSLGQPSNEKLFF. CDR3 DNA sequence: TGCGCCAGCAGCCTTGGACAGCCCTCTAATGAAAAACTGTTTTTT.

The chain joins TRBV6-8 to TRBJ1-5; D possibly corresponds to TRBD1 (6 bases). The germline gives CDR1 MNHGY, CDR2 SAAAGT. The CDR3 covers 14 residues. The V end lost 2 bases, the J end lost 4 bases, and 9 bases lay between the germline ends. The CDR3 bases are TGTGCCAGCAGTTACAGGGGGAGAAATCAGCCCCAGCATTTT. It specifies CASSYRGRNQPQHF.

V usage is TRBV2 and J usage is TRBJ1-5; TRBD1 agrees at 7 bases. The CDR3 has 13 amino acids. The germline gives CDR1 SNHLY, CDR2 FYNNEI. The V gene end was trimmed by 6 bases and the J gene end by 7 bases; junction bases not matched to a gene: 6. Written as DNA, the CDR3 is TGTGCCAGCAGGGCGAGACAGGGCCAGCCCCAGCATTTT. It is translated as CASRARQGQPQHF.

The CDR3 DNA reads as TGTGCCAGTCTAAATAGGGGGGGCGATGAGCAGTATTTT. Amino acid sequence: CASLNRGGDEQYF. The genes are TRBV19 and TRBJ2-3; possible D gene TRBD2, 7 bases. Germline-derived CDR1 and CDR2 are LNHDA and SQIVND (reference sequence). Trimming shortened V by 8 bases and J by 11 bases, and 20 bases separated the two germline ends. CDR3 length equals 13 residues.

The chain joins TRBV6-8 to TRBJ1-6; no clear D gene. Per germline, CDR1 MNHGY and CDR2 SAAAGT. The CDR3 is made up of 14 amino acids. Trimming cost V 10 bases and J 4 bases, with 14 bases left between them. CDR3 coding DNA: TGTGCCACCCCCTTGGGGTCTTATAATTCACCCCTCCACTTT. Translating gives CATPLGSYNSPLHF.

The V gene is TRBV10-3, the J gene TRBJ2-5, with TRBD2 identical over 7 bases. The junction had 10 bases not matched to a gene; V was cut back by 1 base and J by 8 bases. The V gene's germline CDR1 is ENHRY and CDR2 SYGVKD. There are 15 residues in the CDR3. The CDR3 bases are TGTGCCATCAGTGAGTTTGGACTAGGCTCAGATACCCAGTACTTC. Its translation is CAISEFGLGSDTQYF.